These T cell receptor beta chains were read from a single sample in a study of cytomegalovirus exposure and HLA in healthy donors. Measured with immunoSEQ multiplex PCR; TCRdb has only the in-frame clones, and not every one. This table holds 150,000 to 200,000 clones, approximately 80% found once. The specimen was PBMCs. Receptors were obtained from a woman in her thirties or forties in good health and CMV-seronegative. The CDR3 runs from the conserved cysteine through the conserved F or W. The D gene is left open where the match is weak. Size is stated for part of the rows, as once, few or many counts, or as a class when the clone is expanded.

J | size | length | D | V | DNA | CDR3
TRBJ2-6 | once | 16 | NA | TRBV30 | TGTGCCTGGAGCAGCCCAGGGTTCGCTGGGGCCAACGTCCTGACTTTC | CAWSSPGFAGANVLTF
TRBJ1-1 | few | 12 | NA | TRBV29-1 | TGCAGCGGTGGGGGGGATCACACTGAAGCTTTCTTT | CSGGGDHTEAFF
TRBJ1-6 | NA | 15 | NA | TRBV4-3 | TGCGCCAGCAGCCAAGTCGGGGGGAATAATTCACCCCTCCACTTT | CASSQVGGNNSPLHF
TRBJ2-1 | NA | 15 | NA | TRBV19 | TGTGCCAGCGCAATGGAGCGGGCCTCCTACAATGAGCAGTTCTTC | CASAMERASYNEQFF
TRBJ2-1 | NA | 16 | TRBD2 | TRBV6-5 | TGTGCCAGCAGTTTCGACCCGGCGAGCGGGGGAAATGAGCAGTTCTTC | CASSFDPASGGNEQFF
TRBJ1-4 | NA | 18 | TRBD1 | TRBV11-2 | TGTGCCAGCAGCCCATCAACCGGGACAGGGGCCCTTAATGAAAAACTGTTTTTT | CASSPSTGTGALNEKLFF
TRBJ1-5 | NA | 16 | NA | TRBV28 | TGTGCCAGCAGTTTAAGCGCACATCAGACTAATCAGCCCCAGCATTTT | CASSLSAHQTNQPQHF
TRBJ1-5 | NA | 16 | NA | TRBV5-1 | TGCGCCAGCAGCTTGGGACCTACAGGGAGTGGTCAGCCCCAGCATTTT | CASSLGPTGSGQPQHF
TRBJ2-7 | NA | 17 | TRBD2 | TRBV7-2 | TGTGCCAGCAGCTTAGTATTCCTAGCGGGAGCGACCCACGAGCAGTACTTC | CASSLVFLAGATHEQYF
TRBJ2-3 | NA | 14 | NA | TRBV27 | TGTGCCAGCAGTTTGGGTAGCCACACAGATACGCAGTATTTT | CASSLGSHTDTQYF
TRBJ2-1 | NA | 14 | NA | TRBV6-1 | TGTGCCAGCAGTAGAGGAGGAGTCGGAGACACACAGTTCTTC | CASSRGGVGDTQFF
TRBJ2-5 | few | 14 | TRBD2 | TRBV7-2 | TGTGCCAGCAGCCCACGGGGGGTAGAGGAGACCCAGTACTTC | CASSPRGVEETQYF
TRBJ1-4 | NA | 15 | NA | TRBV5-6 | TGTGCCAGCAGCTTGCTCGGGGTGGCTAATGAAAAACTGTTTTTT | CASSLLGVANEKLFF
TRBJ2-7 | NA | 16 | NA | TRBV7-3 | TGTGCCAGCAGCTTAACAGGGGGGGATCCCCCCTACGAGCAGTACTTC | CASSLTGGDPPYEQYF
TRBJ2-1 | few | 14 | NA | TRBV10-3 | TGTGCCATCAGTGAGAGGGAGGAGGGAAATGAGCAGTTCTTC | CAISEREEGNEQFF
TRBJ2-4 | NA | 15 | NA | TRBV18 | TGTGCCAGCTCCCTCAAGGGGGAGACCAAAAACATTCAGTACTTC | CASSLKGETKNIQYF
TRBJ1-5 | NA | 15 | NA | TRBV27 | TGTGCCAGCAGGCAGGGGCGGGCGAGCAATCAGCCCCAGCATTTT | CASRQGRASNQPQHF
TRBJ2-7 | NA | 16 | TRBD1 | TRBV19 | TGTGCCAGTAGTATGCTTTCCGGGACAGGGGGCGACGAGCAGTACTTC | CASSMLSGTGGDEQYF
TRBJ1-2 | once | 14 | NA | TRBV7-2 | TGTGCCAGCAGCTCACGAACCGGAAGGGGTGGCTACACCTTC | CASSSRTGRGGYTF
TRBJ1-1 | NA | 15 | TRBD1 | TRBV5-4 | TGTGCCAGCAGCCCCCAGACAGGGCAAAACACTGAAGCTTTCTTT | CASSPQTGQNTEAFF
TRBJ1-1 | few | 12 | NA | TRBV5-4 | TGTGCCAGCAGCTTGGGGAGAACTGAAGCTTTCTTT | CASSLGRTEAFF
TRBJ2-5 | once | 14 | NA | TRBV9 | TGTGCCAGCAGCGTAGGTGGCACCCCGGGGACCCAGTACTTC | CASSVGGTPGTQYF
TRBJ1-1 | NA | 14 | TRBD1 | TRBV6-5 | TGTGCCAGCAGTCACAGGGACAGATCGGATTGGGCTTTCTTT | CASSHRDRSDWAFF
TRBJ2-7 | NA | 16 | NA | TRBV9 | TGTGCCAGCAGCGCTGGGGGGGCGGGAAATAGGTACGAGCAGTACTTC | CASSAGGAGNRYEQYF
TRBJ1-5 | NA | 14 | TRBD1 | TRBV4-1 | TGCGCCAGCAGCCAAGACAGGGGGAATCAGCCCCAGCATTTT | CASSQDRGNQPQHF
TRBJ2-1 | NA | 12 | NA | TRBV11-2 | TGTGCCAGCAGCCCCCAGGGCAATGAGCAGTTCTTC | CASSPQGNEQFF
TRBJ2-1 | NA | 15 | TRBD2 | TRBV18 | TGTGCCAGCTCACCACGGACTAGCGGGACCAATGAGCAGTTCTTC | CASSPRTSGTNEQFF
TRBJ2-7 | NA | 14 | NA | TRBV11-1 | TGTGCCAGCAGCTTACAGGGGAGCATCTACGAGCAGTACTTC | CASSLQGSIYEQYF
TRBJ2-5 | NA | 14 | TRBD2 | TRBV7-9 | TGTGCCAGCAGCCGAATCAGCGGGGGAGAGACCCAGTACTTC | CASSRISGGETQYF
TRBJ1-1 | NA | 11 | NA | TRBV10-3 | TGTGCCATCAGTAAGGGGGCTGAAGCTTTCTTT | CAISKGAEAFF
TRBJ2-1 | NA | 14 | NA | TRBV6-6 | TGTGCCAGCAGTTACTCGGGGGGTCGGAATGGGCAGTTCTTC | CASSYSGGRNGQFF
TRBJ1-2 | NA | 13 | NA | TRBV19 | TGTGCCACCAGGCCCGGGGAGGACTATGGCTACACCTTC | CATRPGEDYGYTF
TRBJ2-1 | NA | 15 | NA | TRBV5-6 | TGTGCCAGCAGCTTAGGGGGAGGGTCCTACAATGAGCAGTTCTTC | CASSLGGGSYNEQFF
TRBJ2-3 | NA | 14 | TRBD2 | TRBV7-7 | TGTGCCAGCAGCCCGGGACTAGCGACAGATACGCAGTATTTT | CASSPGLATDTQYF
TRBJ1-2 | NA | 14 | NA | TRBV5-4 | TGTGCCAGCAGCTTGACCCTAGTTAACTATGGCTACACCTTC | CASSLTLVNYGYTF
TRBJ1-4 | NA | 12 | NA | TRBV7-2 | TGTGCCAGCAGAAGGGGTAATGAAAAACTGTTTTTT | CASRRGNEKLFF
TRBJ1-1 | NA | 15 | NA | TRBV30 | TGTGCCTGGAGTGTACGTGGCAGTTTGAACACTGAAGCTTTCTTT | CAWSVRGSLNTEAFF
TRBJ2-1 | NA | 15 | TRBD1 | TRBV5-1 | TGCGCCAGCAGCTTACAGGGGAGCTCCTACAATGAGCAGTTCTTC | CASSLQGSSYNEQFF
TRBJ1-1 | NA | 15 | NA | TRBV10-3 | TGTGCCATCAGTGACCTTGAGGCTCGGAACACTGAAGCTTTCTTT | CAISDLEARNTEAFF
TRBJ2-1 | NA | 15 | TRBD2 | TRBV19 | TGTGCCAGTAGTGAAACTAGCGGAGGGAGGTCTGAGCAGTTCTTC | CASSETSGGRSEQFF